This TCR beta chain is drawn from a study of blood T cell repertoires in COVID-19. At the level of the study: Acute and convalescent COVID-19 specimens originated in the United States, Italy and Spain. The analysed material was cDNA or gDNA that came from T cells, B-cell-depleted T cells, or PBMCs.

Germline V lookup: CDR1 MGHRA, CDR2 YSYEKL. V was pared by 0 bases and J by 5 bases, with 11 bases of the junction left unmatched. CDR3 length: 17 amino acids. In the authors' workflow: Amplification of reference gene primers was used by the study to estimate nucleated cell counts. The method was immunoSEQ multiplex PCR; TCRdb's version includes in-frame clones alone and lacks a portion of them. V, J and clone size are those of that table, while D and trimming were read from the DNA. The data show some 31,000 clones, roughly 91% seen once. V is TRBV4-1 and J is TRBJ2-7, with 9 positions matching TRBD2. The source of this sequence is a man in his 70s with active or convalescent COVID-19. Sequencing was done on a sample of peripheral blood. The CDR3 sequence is CASSQDSPSGTNNEQYF. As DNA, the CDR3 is TGCGCCAGCAGCCAAGATTCCCCTAGCGGGACAAATAACGAGCAGTACTTC.